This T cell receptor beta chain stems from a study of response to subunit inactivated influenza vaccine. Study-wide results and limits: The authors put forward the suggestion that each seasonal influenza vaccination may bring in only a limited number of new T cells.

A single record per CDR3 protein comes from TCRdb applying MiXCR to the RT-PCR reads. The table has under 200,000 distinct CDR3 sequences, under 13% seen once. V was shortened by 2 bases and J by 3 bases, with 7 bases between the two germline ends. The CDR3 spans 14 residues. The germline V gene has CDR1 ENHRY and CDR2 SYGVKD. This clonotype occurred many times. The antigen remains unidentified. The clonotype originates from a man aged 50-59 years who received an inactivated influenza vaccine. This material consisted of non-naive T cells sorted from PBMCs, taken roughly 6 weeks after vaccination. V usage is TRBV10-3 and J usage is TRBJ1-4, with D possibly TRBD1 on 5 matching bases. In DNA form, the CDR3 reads TGTGCCATCAGTGAGGACAGTTCTAATGAAAAACTGTTTTTT. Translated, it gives CAISEDSSNEKLFF.